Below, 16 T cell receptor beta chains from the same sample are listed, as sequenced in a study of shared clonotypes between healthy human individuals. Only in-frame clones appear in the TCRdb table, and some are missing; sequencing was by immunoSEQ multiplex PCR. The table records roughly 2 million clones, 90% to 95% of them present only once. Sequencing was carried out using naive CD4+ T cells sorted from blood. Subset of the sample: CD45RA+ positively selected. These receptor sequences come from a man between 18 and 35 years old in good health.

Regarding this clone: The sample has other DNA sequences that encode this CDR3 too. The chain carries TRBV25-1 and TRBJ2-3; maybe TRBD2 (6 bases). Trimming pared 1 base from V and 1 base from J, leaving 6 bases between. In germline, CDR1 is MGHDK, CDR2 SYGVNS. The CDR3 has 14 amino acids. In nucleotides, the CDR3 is TGTGCCAGCAGTGAATGGGGGGGCACAGATACGCAGTATTTT. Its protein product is CASSEWGGTDTQYF.

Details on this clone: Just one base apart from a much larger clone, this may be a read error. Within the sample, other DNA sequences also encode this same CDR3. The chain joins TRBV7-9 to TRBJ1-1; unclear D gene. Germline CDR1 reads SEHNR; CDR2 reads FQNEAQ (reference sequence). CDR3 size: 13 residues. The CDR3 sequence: CASSPHLIAEAFF. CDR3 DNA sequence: TGTGCCAGCAGCCCACACCTGATCGCTGAAGCCTTCTTT.

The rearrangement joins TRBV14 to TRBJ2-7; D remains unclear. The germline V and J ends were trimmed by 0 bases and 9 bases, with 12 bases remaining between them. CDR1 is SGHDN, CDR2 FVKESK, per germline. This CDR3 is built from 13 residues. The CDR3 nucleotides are TGTGCCAGCAGCCAAGATTATTACCTTGGGCAGTACTTC. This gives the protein CASSQDYYLGQYF.

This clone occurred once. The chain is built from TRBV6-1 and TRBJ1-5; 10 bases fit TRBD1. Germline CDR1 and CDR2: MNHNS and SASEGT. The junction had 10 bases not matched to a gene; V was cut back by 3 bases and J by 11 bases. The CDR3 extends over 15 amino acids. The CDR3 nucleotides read TGTGCCAGCAGTGACAACCGGGACAGGGGTTCGACCCAGCATTTT. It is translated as CASSDNRDRGSTQHF.

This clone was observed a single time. CDR3 nucleotides: TGTGCCAGCAGCGTAAGTGGTGGGCCGGAGGGGGAGCAGTACTTC. Encoded protein: CASSVSGGPEGEQYF. The chain has TRBV9 and TRBJ2-7; the D gene is possibly TRBD2 (6 bases). Deletions cut 1 base from V and 7 bases from J, with 18 bases between. In germline, CDR1 is SGDLS, CDR2 YYNGEE. This CDR3 is 15 amino acids long.

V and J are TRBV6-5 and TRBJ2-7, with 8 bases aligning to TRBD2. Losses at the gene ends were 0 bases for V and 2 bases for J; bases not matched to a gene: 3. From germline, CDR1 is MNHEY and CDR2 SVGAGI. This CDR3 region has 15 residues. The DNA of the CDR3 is TGTGCCAGCAGTTACTCGGGACTAGGTCCCTACGAGCAGTACTTC. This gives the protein CASSYSGLGPYEQYF.

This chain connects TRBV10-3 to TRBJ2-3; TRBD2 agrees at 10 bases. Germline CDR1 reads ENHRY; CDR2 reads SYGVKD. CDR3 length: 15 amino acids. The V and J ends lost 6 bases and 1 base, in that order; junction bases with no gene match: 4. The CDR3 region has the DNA TGTGCCATCAGGGCCGGGACTAGCGGCACAGATACGCAGTATTTT. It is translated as CAIRAGTSGTDTQYF.

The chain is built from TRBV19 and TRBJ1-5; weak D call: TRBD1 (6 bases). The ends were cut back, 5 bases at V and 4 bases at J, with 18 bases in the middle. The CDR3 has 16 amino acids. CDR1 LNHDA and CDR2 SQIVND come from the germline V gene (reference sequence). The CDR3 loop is CASSSPFRTDNQPQHF. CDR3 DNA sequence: TGTGCCAGTAGTTCCCCTTTCCGGACAGATAATCAGCCCCAGCATTTT.

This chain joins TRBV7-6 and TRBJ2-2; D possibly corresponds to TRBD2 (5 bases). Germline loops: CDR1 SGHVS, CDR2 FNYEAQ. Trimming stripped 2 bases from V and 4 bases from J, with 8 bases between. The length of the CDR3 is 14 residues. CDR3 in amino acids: CASSLLASTGELFF. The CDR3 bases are TGTGCCAGCAGCTTACTAGCTAGCACCGGGGAGCTGTTTTTT. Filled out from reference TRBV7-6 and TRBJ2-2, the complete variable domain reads GAGVSQSPRYKVTKRGQDVALRCDPISGHVSLYWYRQALGQGPEFLTYFNYEAQQDKSGLPNDRFSAERPEGSISTLTIQRTEQRDSAMYRCASSLLASTGELFFGEGSRLTVL.

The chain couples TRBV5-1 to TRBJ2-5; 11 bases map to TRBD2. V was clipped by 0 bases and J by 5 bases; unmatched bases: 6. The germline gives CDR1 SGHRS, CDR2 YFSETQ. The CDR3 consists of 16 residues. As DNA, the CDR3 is TGCGCCAGCAGCTTGGAAGGGACTAGCGGTAGGGAGACCCAGTACTTC. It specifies CASSLEGTSGRETQYF.

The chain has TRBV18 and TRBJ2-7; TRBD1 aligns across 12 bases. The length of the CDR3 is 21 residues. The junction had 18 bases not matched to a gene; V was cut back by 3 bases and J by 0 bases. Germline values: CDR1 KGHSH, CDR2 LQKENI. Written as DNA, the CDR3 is TGTGCCAGCTCACCGCAGTACGAAATCGGGACAGGGGGCAAAAGCTCCTACGAGCAGTACTTC. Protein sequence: CASSPQYEIGTGGKSSYEQYF.

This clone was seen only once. The CDR3 DNA reads TGTGCCAGCAGTGCTCTAAGCACAGATACGCAGTATTTT. Protein: CASSALSTDTQYF. This rearrangement joins TRBV2 to TRBJ2-3; D is unresolved. V was trimmed by 4 bases and J by 0 bases, leaving 5 bases between them. Germline V gene sequence: CDR1 SNHLY, CDR2 FYNNEI. CDR3 size: 13 residues.

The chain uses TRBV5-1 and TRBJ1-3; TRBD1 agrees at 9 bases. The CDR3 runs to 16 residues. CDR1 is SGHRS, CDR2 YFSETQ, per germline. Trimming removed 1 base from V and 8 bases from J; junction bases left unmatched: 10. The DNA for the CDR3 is TGCGCCAGCAGCTTGTTGACTCCGGGACAGGGACACACCATATATTTT. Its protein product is CASSLLTPGQGHTIYF.

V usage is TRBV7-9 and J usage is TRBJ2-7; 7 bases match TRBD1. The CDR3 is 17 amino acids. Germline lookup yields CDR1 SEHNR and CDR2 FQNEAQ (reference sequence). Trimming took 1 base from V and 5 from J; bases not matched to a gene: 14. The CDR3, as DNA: TGTGCCAGCAGCTTAGTGGTGTCGGACAGGTCCCTCCACGAGCAGTACTTC. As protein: CASSLVVSDRSLHEQYF.

The CDR3 sequence is CASSAKTGGSNQPQHF. As DNA, the CDR3 is TGTGCCAGCAGTGCCAAGACAGGGGGCAGCAATCAGCCCCAGCATTTT. The chain uses TRBV28 and TRBJ1-5, with TRBD1 matching over 10 bases. V lost 5 bases, J lost 1 base, and 5 bases stayed unmatched. This CDR3 is 16 amino acids long. Germline values: CDR1 MDHEN, CDR2 SYDVKM.

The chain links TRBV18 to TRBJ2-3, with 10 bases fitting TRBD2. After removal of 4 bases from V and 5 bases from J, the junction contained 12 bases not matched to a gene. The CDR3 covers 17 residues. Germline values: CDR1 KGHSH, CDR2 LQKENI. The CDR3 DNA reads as TGTGCCAGCTCACTGGTGAGCGGGGGGGCCGGTGGAGATACGCAGTATTTT. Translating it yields CASSLVSGGAGGDTQYF. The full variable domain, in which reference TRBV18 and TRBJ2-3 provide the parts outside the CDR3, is NAGVMQNPRHLVRRRGQEARLRCSPMKGHSHVYWYRQLPEEGLKFMVYLQKENIIDESGMPKERFSAEFPKEGPSILRIQQVVRGDSAAYFCASSLVSGGAGGDTQYFGPGTRLTVL.